This T cell receptor (beta chain) originates from a study of cytomegalovirus exposure and HLA in healthy donors. The PCR had 60 Vbeta and 13 Jbeta primers. The method was immunoSEQ multiplex PCR; TCRdb's version includes in-frame clones alone and lacks a portion of them. This table has 90,000 or so clones, roughly 79% appearing once. V gave up 7 bases and J gave up 4 bases, with 10 bases separating them. CDR3 length: 12 amino acids. Germline V CDR1 and CDR2: SNHLY, FYNNEI. The source material was PBMCs. This TCR was sampled from a female donor in good health and CMV-seronegative. V gene TRBV2 combines with J gene TRBJ1-2; weak D call: TRBD1 (6 bases). CDR3 loop: CASKGGSYGYTF. The CDR3, as DNA: TGTGCCAGCAAGGGGGGGAGCTATGGCTACACCTTC. Full variable domain (rest looked up from reference TRBV2 and TRBJ1-2): EPEVTQTPSHQVTQMGQEVILRCVPISNHLYFYWYRQILGQKVEFLVSFYNNEISEKSEIFDDQFSVERPDGSNFTLKIRSTKLEDSAMYFCASKGGSYGYTFGSGTRLTVV.